These 8 T cell receptor beta chains share one sample of origin, sequenced in a study of post-analysis software for immune sequencing data. Findings of the study overall: TRBV segments more frequent in patients than in controls numbered five and included TRBV5-6, TRBV5-1 and TRBV20-1.

Unique molecular identifiers tagged the TCR beta cDNA libraries. TCRdb fed the PCR reads into MiXCR, producing one record per CDR3 protein. The profile covers about 770,000 distinct CDR3 sequences, with about 45% appearing a single time and roughly 4.4% taken by the ten largest. No antigen has been assigned to these receptors. Sequenced material: blood. The receptors shown here come from a girl aged 10 to 17 with multiple sclerosis.

The J gene is TRBJ2-5, the V gene TRBV20-1; 8 positions agree with TRBD2. The J call may be incorrect, as the DNA end agrees better with TRBJ2-7. CDR1 DFQATT and CDR2 SNEGSKA come from the germline V gene (reference sequence). The CDR3 sequence is 15 residues long. CDR3 bases: TGCAGTGCTAGTAACCCCCTAGCGGGCAACGACGAGCAGTACTTC. Translating gives CSASNPLAGNDEQYF.

This clonotype was picked up many times. This sequence joins TRBV9 and TRBJ2-1; weak D call: TRBD2 (5 bases). V gave up 3 bases and J gave up 5 bases, with 18 bases separating them. This CDR3 region has 16 residues. CDR1 is SGDLS, CDR2 YYNGEE, per germline. CDR3 sequence reads: CASSERSDPRDNEQFF. CDR3 nucleotides: TGTGCCAGCAGCGAGAGGTCGGACCCGCGGGACAATGAGCAGTTCTTC. The full variable domain, in which reference TRBV9 and TRBJ2-1 provide the parts outside the CDR3, is DSGVTQTPKHLITATGQRVTLRCSPRSGDLSVYWYQQSLDQGLQFLIQYYNGEERAKGNILERFSAQQFPDLHSELNLSSLELGDSALYFCASSERSDPRDNEQFFGPGTRLTVL.

The CDR3 region has the DNA TGTGCCAGCAGCCTGGGGGGGGTTGGGGGTGCAGATACGCAGTATTTT. Protein sequence: CASSLGGVGGADTQYF. The chain employs TRBV7-3 and TRBJ2-3, with TRBD2 matching 7 bases. Germline V lookup: CDR1 SGHTA, CDR2 FQGTGA. J was trimmed by 4 bases and V by 5 bases; bases with no gene match: 12. This CDR3 contains 16 residues. Together with reference TRBV7-3 and TRBJ2-3, the CDR3 gives the full variable domain: GAGVSQTPSNKVTEKGKYVELRCDPISGHTALYWYRQSLGQGPEFLIYFQGTGAADDSGLPNDRFFAVRPEGSVSTLKIQRTERGDSAVYLCASSLGGVGGADTQYFGPGTRLTVL.

The table lists this clonotype with a few counts. This chain joins TRBV12-5 and TRBJ2-1; TRBD1 aligns across 8 bases. The V gene's germline CDR1 is LGHNT and CDR2 FRNRAP. After removal of 0 bases from V and 7 bases from J, the junction contained 8 bases not matched to a gene. The CDR3 totals 16 residues. As DNA, the CDR3 is TGTGCTAGTGGTTTGGTAGCAGGGGGCGGTTGGAATGAGCAGTTCTTC. This sequence encodes CASGLVAGGGWNEQFF.

J is TRBJ2-2 and V is TRBV12-3 or TRBV12-4, with D possibly matching TRBD2 (5 bases). With 5 bases removed from V and 4 bases from J, the gap between germline ends came to 14 bases. The CDR3 sequence is 15 residues long. CDR3 sequence (DNA): TGTGCCAGCAGTGCCACTAGTGTGAGCACCGGGGAGCTGTTTTTT. It translates to CASSATSVSTGELFF.

The chain is built from TRBV12-3 or TRBV12-4 and TRBJ2-2; D unresolved. V lost 8 bases to trimming and J lost 2 bases, with 12 bases between them. The CDR3 sequence is 14 residues long. The CDR3 coding sequence is TGTGCCAGCTGGGTGCCCGGTAACACCGGGGAGCTGTTTTTT. As protein: CASWVPGNTGELFF.

In this sample, this clonotype turned up a few times. The V call is TRBV11-3, the J call TRBJ1-2; 7 bases fit TRBD1. The CDR3 runs 14 residues. CDR1 is SGHNT and CDR2 is YENEEA in the germline V gene. The V segment lost 5 bases and the J segment 6 bases; nucleotides outside the gene matches: 9. The chain's CDR3 is CASSPRGDQDGYTF. In DNA form, the CDR3 reads TGTGCCAGCAGCCCCAGGGGGGACCAAGATGGCTACACCTTC. The full variable domain, with the rest looked up from reference TRBV11-3 and TRBJ1-2, is EAGVVQSPRYKIIEKKQPVAFWCNPISGHNTLYWYLQNLGQGPELLIRYENEEAVDDSQLPKDRFSAERLKGVDSTLKIQPAELGDSAVYLCASSPRGDQDGYTFGSGTRLTVV.

This chain joins TRBV10-3 and TRBJ2-7, with TRBD1 as a possible D gene (6 bases). Germline lookup yields CDR1 ENHRY and CDR2 SYGVKD. The CDR3 length is 17 residues. Trimming left V 0 bases short and J 7 bases short, with 22 bases between. The CDR3 DNA is TGTGCCATCAGTGAGTCGCCAGGGGTCAGGTCGGACAATGAGCAGTACTTC. Protein: CAISESPGVRSDNEQYF.